The 19 T cell receptor beta chains presented below share a single source sample, sequenced in a study of shared clonotypes between healthy human individuals. Clones were sequenced by immunoSEQ multiplex PCR, and TCRdb holds only the in-frame ones, with some missing. The sample has hundreds of thousands of clones, almost 97% seen once; the top ten hold approximately 0.062%. Material for sequencing was naive CD4+ T cells sorted from blood. Stated subset: CD45RA+ positively selected. The receptor set was obtained from a woman aged 25 to 39 in good health.

V gene TRBV7-7 combines with J gene TRBJ1-4; D remains ambiguous. Trimming pared 6 bases from V and 10 bases from J, leaving 12 bases between. The CDR3 spans 12 residues. Germline CDR1 reads SSHAT; CDR2 reads FNYEAQ (reference sequence). The DNA for the CDR3 is TGTGCCAGCAGGTTTAACTCTGGAAAACTGTTTTTT. This encodes CASRFNSGKLFF.

Only a few counts were recorded for this clone. This rearrangement joins TRBV4-1 to TRBJ1-4; the match to TRBD1 covers 9 bases. Trimming at V came to 4 bases and at J to 5 bases, leaving 5 bases not matched to a gene. CDR1 and CDR2 (germline): MGHRA, YSYEKL. The CDR3 is 15 residues long. CDR3 region: CASSRSGTGNEKLFF. CDR3 bases: TGCGCCAGCAGCCGATCAGGGACAGGGAATGAAAAACTGTTTTTT.

The chain recombines TRBV11-2 with TRBJ2-7; D may match TRBD1 or TRBD2 (5 bases each). The V gene's germline CDR1 is SGHAT and CDR2 FQNNGV. The V end lost 5 bases, the J end lost 3 bases, and 17 bases lay between the germline ends. The CDR3 is made up of 15 amino acids. The CDR3 DNA sequence: TGTGCCAGCAGCACGGACCCGGGACCTCACTACGAGCAGTACTTC. Its protein is CASSTDPGPHYEQYF.

The rearrangement uses TRBV13 and TRBJ2-4; TRBD2 matches at 10 bases. V lost 2 bases and J lost 1; bases outside the gene matches: 8. Germline V gene lookup returns CDR1 PRHDT and CDR2 FYEKMQ (reference sequence). The length of the CDR3 is 18 residues. CDR3 residues: CASSLRTSGKNAKNIQYF. The DNA for the CDR3 is TGTGCCAGCAGCTTAAGGACTAGCGGCAAGAATGCCAAAAACATTCAGTACTTC.

The J gene is TRBJ2-6, the V gene TRBV19; the D is unclear. Trimming cost V 5 bases and J 0 bases, with 8 bases left between them. Per the germline V gene, CDR1 is LNHDA and CDR2 is SQIVND (reference sequence). The CDR3 has 15 amino acids. The CDR3 reads CASSLDRSGANVLTF. The CDR3 nucleotides are TGTGCCAGTAGTCTGGACCGCTCTGGGGCCAACGTCCTGACTTTC.

V is TRBV28 and J is TRBJ2-7; 7 positions agree with TRBD1. CDR3 length: 15 amino acids. Unmatched junction bases numbered 8, after V lost 6 bases and J lost 0 bases. Germline V gene data show CDR1 as MDHEN and CDR2 as SYDVKM. This CDR3 is CASRGRGRPSYEQYF. The CDR3 DNA is TGTGCCAGCAGGGGTAGGGGGCGGCCCTCCTACGAGCAGTACTTC.

The J gene is TRBJ2-5, the V gene TRBV5-1; tentative D call: TRBD2 (6 bases). TRBJ2-7 matches the DNA end more closely, so the J call is doubtful. The CDR3 spans 13 residues. Germline CDR1 SGHRS, CDR2 YFSETQ. CDR3 nucleotide sequence: TGCGCCAGCAGCCCGGGGCGGGACTACGAGCAGTACTTC. This encodes CASSPGRDYEQYF.

The CDR3 loop reads CASSLVADGEQYF. In nucleotides, the CDR3 is TGTGCCAGCAGCTTAGTAGCGGACGGCGAGCAGTACTTC. This sequence joins TRBV7-3 and TRBJ2-7; a possible D gene is TRBD2 (6 bases). This CDR3 spans 13 amino acids. V was trimmed by 2 bases and J by 6 bases, leaving 11 bases between them. Germline lookup yields CDR1 SGHTA and CDR2 FQGTGA.

This chain connects TRBV4-2 to TRBJ2-1, with 10 bases matching TRBD2. V gave up 0 bases and J gave up 4 bases; unmatched junction bases: 6. The CDR3 contains 17 residues. Germline CDR1 is LGHNA and CDR2 is YNFKEQ. CDR3 in amino acids: CASSQEELAGWYNEQFF. In nucleotides, the CDR3 is TGTGCCAGCAGCCAAGAGGAACTAGCGGGATGGTACAATGAGCAGTTCTTC.

The chain carries TRBV2 and TRBJ1-1; D is uncertain. CDR1 is SNHLY, CDR2 FYNNEI, per germline. The V end lost 3 bases, the J end lost 5 bases, and 13 bases lay between the germline ends. The CDR3 is made up of 14 amino acids. The CDR3 reads CASSDGRWPTEAFF. CDR3 nucleotide sequence: TGTGCCAGCAGTGACGGACGGTGGCCTACTGAAGCTTTCTTT.

The V and J genes are TRBV18 and TRBJ2-6; TRBD2 is a possible D gene (5 bases). This CDR3 contains 18 residues. CDR1 KGHSH and CDR2 LQKENI come from the germline V gene. Trimming took 0 bases from V and 2 from J, leaving 14 bases between them. In DNA, the CDR3 is TGTGCCAGCTCACCACCCGGACTCGGAGACACTGGGGCCAACGTCCTGACTTTC. This encodes CASSPPGLGDTGANVLTF.

This sequence joins TRBV10-1 and TRBJ2-1; TRBD1 is a possible D gene (6 bases). V was pared by 0 bases and J by 16 bases, with 13 bases between. The CDR3 runs 12 residues. Germline V lookup: CDR1 WNHNN, CDR2 SYGVQD (reference sequence). The CDR3 DNA follows: TGCGCCAGCAGTGAGTCTCACAGGGCGAGCTTCTTC. Translating gives CASSESHRASFF.

The genes are TRBV27 and TRBJ2-7; the match to TRBD2 covers 8 bases. Germline values: CDR1 MNHEY, CDR2 SMNVEV (reference sequence). The trim removed 4 bases at V and 2 bases at J, leaving 10 bases unmatched. CDR3 size: 16 residues. CDR3 in amino acids: CASSSRVSGNPYEQYF. The DNA for the CDR3 is TGTGCCAGCAGTTCCCGTGTTAGCGGGAACCCCTACGAGCAGTACTTC.

This chain connects TRBV5-8 to TRBJ1-5; D is ambiguous. There are 12 residues in the CDR3. V lost 2 bases and J 6 bases, leaving 6 bases between the germline ends. The V gene's germline CDR1 is SGHTS and CDR2 YDEGEE. In nucleotides, the CDR3 is TGTGCCAGCAGCTTCTTAGCTCAGCCCCAGCATTTT. Amino acid sequence: CASSFLAQPQHF.

V gene TRBV5-1 combines with J gene TRBJ1-2; D unclear. CDR1 and CDR2 (germline): SGHRS, YFSETQ. Trimming cost V 4 bases and J 4 bases, with 20 bases left between them. This CDR3 is built from 16 residues. Here the CDR3 DNA reads TGCGCCAGCAGCCCCGCGAAGTTAGCGGGCAGCTATGGCTACACCTTC. Translated, it gives CASSPAKLAGSYGYTF.

This clone showed up just a few times. This chain links TRBV10-3 with TRBJ1-5; 8 bases match TRBD1. Germline CDR1 is ENHRY and CDR2 is SYGVKD. The CDR3 runs 14 residues. V was pared by 3 bases and J by 5 bases, with 3 bases of the junction left unmatched. CDR3 loop: CAISEGQGDQPQHF. CDR3 DNA: TGTGCCATCAGTGAAGGACAGGGAGATCAGCCCCAGCATTTT.

The genes are TRBV28 and TRBJ1-2; a possible D gene is TRBD1 (5 bases). Germline values: CDR1 MDHEN, CDR2 SYDVKM. CDR3 size: 13 residues. Trimming took 7 bases from V and 4 from J, leaving 13 bases between them. The CDR3 reads CASIGVSPYGYTF. CDR3 nucleotide sequence: TGTGCCAGCATAGGGGTCAGTCCCTATGGCTACACCTTC.

The gene calls are TRBV13 and TRBJ1-1, with 8 nucleotides matching TRBD1. The V and J ends lost 1 base and 4 bases, in that order; junction bases with no gene match: 8. The V gene's germline CDR1 is PRHDT and CDR2 FYEKMQ (reference sequence). CDR3 length: 16 residues. DNA for the CDR3: TGTGCCAGCAGCTTAGCCCTCGGACAGGGTAGCACTGAAGCTTTCTTT. It encodes CASSLALGQGSTEAFF.

The chain has TRBV7-3 and TRBJ2-3, with 7 nucleotides matching TRBD2. The CDR3 runs to 14 residues. The germline V gene encodes CDR1 SGHTA and CDR2 FQGTGA. The V and J ends lost 5 bases and 3 bases, in that order; junction bases with no gene match: 5. CDR3 bases: TGTGCCAGCAGCCCACCGGGGGGTACAGATACGCAGTATTTT. It encodes CASSPPGGTDTQYF.